These T cell receptor beta chains were read from a single sample in a study of cytomegalovirus exposure and HLA in healthy donors. Method: immunoSEQ multiplex PCR; TCRdb's copy keeps in-frame clones and lacks some. The sample yields 100,000 to 150,000 clones, approximately 74% seen once. The sample comprised PBMCs. Every receptor here comes from a man in his forties in good health and CMV-seropositive. Each CDR3 is given with its conserved first and last residue. A D gene is named only where the DNA matches it firmly. Part of the rows lack a size; the others show once, few, many or a class for expanded clones.

>TRBV19|NA|TRBJ1-3|NA
TGTGCCAGTACCTACCTCCCCTCTGGAAACACCATATATTTT
CASTYLPSGNTIYF
>TRBV11-2|NA|TRBJ2-2|NA
TGTGCCAGCAGCCTCCGGACCGGGGAGCTGTTTTTT
CASSLRTGELFF
>TRBV27|NA|TRBJ2-2|NA
TGTGCCAGCGCAAATATGAGGGGGGAGCTGTTTTTT
CASANMRGELFF
>TRBV28|NA|TRBJ2-1|NA
TGTGCCAGCAGTATTAGAGCGGAGCAGTTCTTC
CASSIRAEQFF
>TRBV11-2|NA|TRBJ2-5|NA
TGTGCCAGCAGCTTAGGTTTAGCGGCGAGCGGGGAGACCCAGTACTTC
CASSLGLAASGETQYF
>TRBV2|TRBD2|TRBJ2-5|once
TGTGCCAGCAGTGAAGTACGGGCGGGGGGAGGAGAGACCCAGTACTTC
CASSEVRAGGGETQYF
>TRBV7-6|TRBD2|TRBJ2-7|NA
TGTGCCAGCAGCCCGGGACTAGCCCACGAGCAGTACTTC
CASSPGLAHEQYF
>TRBV29-1|NA|TRBJ1-2|NA
TGCAGCGTTGCGGGGGGGGAGGGCTACACCTTC
CSVAGGEGYTF
>TRBV28|NA|TRBJ1-2|NA
TGTGCCAGTAGGGCGGGAGAGTTCTTGGATGGCTACACCTTC
CASRAGEFLDGYTF
>TRBV10-1|TRBD1|TRBJ2-7|NA
TGCGCCAGCAGTGAGTCGGGACAGACCTACGAGCAGTACTTC
CASSESGQTYEQYF
>TRBV10-1|TRBD2|TRBJ2-5|NA
TGCGCCAGCAGGCCTAGCGGCCAAGAGACCCAGTACTTC
CASRPSGQETQYF
>TRBV28|NA|TRBJ1-2|NA
TGTGCCAGCAGTTGGGCGTGGCAGGATGGCTACACCTTC
CASSWAWQDGYTF
>TRBV7-2|NA|TRBJ2-7|NA
TGTGCCAGCAGCCCAAAGACAGGGGAGGGTTACGAGCAGTACTTC
CASSPKTGEGYEQYF
>TRBV5-4|NA|TRBJ1-2|NA
TGTGCCAGCAGCTTGCTAGACCAATATGGCTACACCTTC
CASSLLDQYGYTF
>TRBV21-1|NA|TRBJ2-4|NA
TGTGCCAGCAGCAAAGGCCAGTGGGACAGGGGTTTTCTAGCCAAAAACATTCAGTACTTC
CASSKGQWDRGFLAKNIQYF
>TRBV27|TRBD1|TRBJ1-2|NA
TGTGCCAGCAGTTCCGGACAGGCAACTCGATATGGCTACACCTTC
CASSSGQATRYGYTF
>TRBV9|NA|TRBJ2-2|once
TGTGCCAGCAGCGTAGGTCAGGGGAACACCGGGGAGCTGTTTTTT
CASSVGQGNTGELFF
>TRBV7-9|TRBD1|TRBJ2-7|NA
TGTGCCAGCAGTACCGGGACAGGGGACTACGAGCAGTACTTC
CASSTGTGDYEQYF
>TRBV5-5|NA|TRBJ2-7|NA
TGTGCCAGCAGCTTTACCGCCCCGGGGTACGAGCAGTACTTC
CASSFTAPGYEQYF
>TRBV5-6|NA|TRBJ1-1|NA
TGTGCCAGCAGCTTGGACGGCAGGTTGAACACTGAAGCTTTCTTT
CASSLDGRLNTEAFF
>TRBV4-1|NA|TRBJ1-5|NA
TGCGCCAGCAGCCAAGTCATTCTAAATCAGCCCCAGCATTTT
CASSQVILNQPQHF
>TRBV5-1|TRBD1|TRBJ2-2|few
TGCGCCAGCAGCTTGGACAGGGGGAACACCGGGGAGCTGTTTTTT
CASSLDRGNTGELFF
>TRBV5-5|TRBD2|TRBJ2-3|NA
TGTGCCAGCAGCCTACTACTAGCGGGGGCAGATACGCAGTATTTT
CASSLLLAGADTQYF
>TRBV7-6|TRBD2|TRBJ2-1|once
TGTGCCAGCAGCTTAGCTGATAAAATGCCTAGCGGGAGGGCCGGTAGGAATGAGCAGTTCTTC
CASSLADKMPSGRAGRNEQFF
>TRBV6-5|NA|TRBJ1-3|few
TGTGCCAGCAGTTCTAACGCTGGAAACACCATATATTTT
CASSSNAGNTIYF
>TRBV28|NA|TRBJ1-2|NA
TGTGCCAGCAGTTTCCGGGAGAACTATGGCTACACCTTC
CASSFRENYGYTF
>TRBV19|NA|TRBJ2-2|NA
TGTGCCAGTCAGCAGTGGGGCGGTAACACCGGGGAGCTGTTTTTT
CASQQWGGNTGELFF
>TRBV28|NA|TRBJ1-2|NA
TGTGCCAGCAGTCCCCCCAACACCTTC
CASSPPNTF
>TRBV19|NA|TRBJ2-7|NA
TGTGCCACCGGGAGAGGGGACTACGAGCAGTACTTC
CATGRGDYEQYF
>TRBV9|NA|TRBJ2-7|NA
TGTGCCAGCATCACAACTCAGGGATTCTCCTACGAGCAGTACTTC
CASITTQGFSYEQYF